This T cell receptor beta chain was captured by sequencing in a study of identical twins. Broader study findings: Whereas memory repertoires showed no such difference, abundant cord blood beta clonotypes carried fewer insertions.

With regard to this clonotype: Its specificity is unknown.

Template switching created a universal primer site, and the cDNA included unique molecular identifiers. Each CDR3 protein is one row after TCRdb ran MiXCR on the 5' RACE reads. The sample records hundreds of thousands of distinct CDR3 sequences, roughly 20% being singletons. The V end lost 1 base, the J end lost 4 bases, and 9 bases lay between the germline ends. CDR1 SGHNT and CDR2 YENEEA come from the germline V gene. The CDR3 contains 14 residues. This sample also belongs to another study, concerning T cells expressing NK-cell markers. That work states: Dominant NKG2C+ clonotype frequencies of 1.0-7.0% of CD8+ T cells were measured in a handful of donors.

The sequenced sample consisted of PBMCs. This TCR was sampled from a woman aged 18-29 years in good health. The chain couples TRBV11-3 to TRBJ2-3; no clear D gene. CDR3 sequence reads: CASSLGHPSDTQYF. The CDR3 coding sequence is TGTGCCAGCAGCTTAGGGCATCCCTCAGATACGCAGTATTTT.